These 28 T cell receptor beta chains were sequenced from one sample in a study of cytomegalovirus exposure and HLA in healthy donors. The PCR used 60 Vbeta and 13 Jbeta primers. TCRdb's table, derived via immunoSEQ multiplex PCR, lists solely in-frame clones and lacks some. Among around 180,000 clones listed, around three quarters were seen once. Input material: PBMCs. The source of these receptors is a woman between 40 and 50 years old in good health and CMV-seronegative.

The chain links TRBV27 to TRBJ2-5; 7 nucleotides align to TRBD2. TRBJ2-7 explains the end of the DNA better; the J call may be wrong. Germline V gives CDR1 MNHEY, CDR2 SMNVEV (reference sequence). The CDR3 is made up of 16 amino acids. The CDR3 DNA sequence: TGTGCCAGCAGTCCCACCCCGCAGGGAGGGAAGTACGAGCAGTACTTC. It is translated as CASSPTPQGGKYEQYF.

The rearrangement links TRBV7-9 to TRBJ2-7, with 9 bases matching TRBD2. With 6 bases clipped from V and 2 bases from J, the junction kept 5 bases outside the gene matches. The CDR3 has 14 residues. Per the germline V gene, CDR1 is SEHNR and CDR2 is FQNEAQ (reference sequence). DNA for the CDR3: TGTGCCAGCAGGGGGGCTAGCGGGACCTACGAGCAGTACTTC. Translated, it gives CASRGASGTYEQYF.

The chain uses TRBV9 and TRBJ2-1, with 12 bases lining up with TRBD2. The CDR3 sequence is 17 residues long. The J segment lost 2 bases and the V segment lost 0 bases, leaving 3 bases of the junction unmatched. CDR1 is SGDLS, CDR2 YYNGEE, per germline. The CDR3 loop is CASSVDPSGRAYNEQFF. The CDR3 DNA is TGTGCCAGCAGCGTAGACCCTAGCGGGAGGGCCTACAATGAGCAGTTCTTC.

CDR3 DNA: TGTGCTAGTGGTTTACTAGCGGGGGGGCCCTACGAGCAGTACTTC. This gives the protein CASGLLAGGPYEQYF. The chain carries TRBV12-5 and TRBJ2-7, with 13 bases that match TRBD2. The V gene end was trimmed by 3 bases and the J gene end by 2 bases; junction bases not matched to a gene: 1. The CDR3 has 15 residues. Germline values: CDR1 LGHNT, CDR2 FRNRAP.

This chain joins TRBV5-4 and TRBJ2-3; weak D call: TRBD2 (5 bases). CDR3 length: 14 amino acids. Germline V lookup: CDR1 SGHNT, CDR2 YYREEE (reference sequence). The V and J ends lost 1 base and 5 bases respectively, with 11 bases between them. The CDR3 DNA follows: TGTGCCAGCAGCTTGACCCTAGCCGAAGATACGCAGTATTTT. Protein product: CASSLTLAEDTQYF.

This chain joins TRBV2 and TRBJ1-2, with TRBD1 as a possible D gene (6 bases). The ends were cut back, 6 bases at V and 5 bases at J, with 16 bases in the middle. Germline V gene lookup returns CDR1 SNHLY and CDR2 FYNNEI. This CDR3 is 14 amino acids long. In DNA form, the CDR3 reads TGTGCCAGCAGGGAGGGGGGGGCTAGGTATGGCTACACCTTC. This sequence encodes CASREGGARYGYTF.

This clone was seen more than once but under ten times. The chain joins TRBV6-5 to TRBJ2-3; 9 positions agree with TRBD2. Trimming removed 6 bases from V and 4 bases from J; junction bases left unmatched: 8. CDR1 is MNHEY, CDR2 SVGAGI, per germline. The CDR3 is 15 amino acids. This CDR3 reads CASSPDSGSADTQYF. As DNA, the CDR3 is TGTGCCAGCAGCCCCGATAGCGGGAGCGCAGATACGCAGTATTTT.

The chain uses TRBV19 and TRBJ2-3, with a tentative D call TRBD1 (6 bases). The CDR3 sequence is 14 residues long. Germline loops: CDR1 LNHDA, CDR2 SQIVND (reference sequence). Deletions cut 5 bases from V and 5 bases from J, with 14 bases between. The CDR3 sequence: CASSSTGGRDTQYF. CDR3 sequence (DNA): TGTGCCAGTAGTTCGACAGGTGGGCGAGATACGCAGTATTTT.

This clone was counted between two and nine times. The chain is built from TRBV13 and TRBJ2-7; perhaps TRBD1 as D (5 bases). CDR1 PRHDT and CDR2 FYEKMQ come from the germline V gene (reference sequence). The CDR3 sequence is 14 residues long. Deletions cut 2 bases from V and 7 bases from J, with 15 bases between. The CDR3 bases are TGTGCCAGCAGCTTAAGGGGCTTATCTACAGAGCAGTACTTC. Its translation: CASSLRGLSTEQYF.

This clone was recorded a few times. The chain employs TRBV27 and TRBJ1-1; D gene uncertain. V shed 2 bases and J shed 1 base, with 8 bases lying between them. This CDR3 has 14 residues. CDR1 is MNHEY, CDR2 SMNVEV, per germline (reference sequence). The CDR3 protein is CASSLMAGNTEAFF. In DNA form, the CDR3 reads TGTGCCAGCAGTTTAATGGCAGGGAACACTGAAGCTTTCTTT.

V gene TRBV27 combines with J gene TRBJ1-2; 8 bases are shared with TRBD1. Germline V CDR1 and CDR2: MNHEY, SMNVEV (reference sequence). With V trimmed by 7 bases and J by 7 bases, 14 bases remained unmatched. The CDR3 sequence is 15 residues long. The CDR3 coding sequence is TGTGCCAGCAAGGGCTATGCAGGGGGCGATGGTGGCTACACCTTC. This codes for CASKGYAGGDGGYTF.

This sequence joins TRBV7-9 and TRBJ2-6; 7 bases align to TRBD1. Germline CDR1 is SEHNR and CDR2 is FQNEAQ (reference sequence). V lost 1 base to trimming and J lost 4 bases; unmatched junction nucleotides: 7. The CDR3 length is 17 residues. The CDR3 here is CASSLDMTGPGANVLTF. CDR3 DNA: TGTGCCAGCAGCTTAGATATGACAGGGCCCGGGGCCAACGTCCTGACTTTC.

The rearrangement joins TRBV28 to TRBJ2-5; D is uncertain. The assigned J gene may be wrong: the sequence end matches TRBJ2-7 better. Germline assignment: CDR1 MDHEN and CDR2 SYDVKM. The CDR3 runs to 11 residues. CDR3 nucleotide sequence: TGTGCCAGCAGTCTAATGTACGAGCAGTACTTC. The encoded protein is CASSLMYEQYF.

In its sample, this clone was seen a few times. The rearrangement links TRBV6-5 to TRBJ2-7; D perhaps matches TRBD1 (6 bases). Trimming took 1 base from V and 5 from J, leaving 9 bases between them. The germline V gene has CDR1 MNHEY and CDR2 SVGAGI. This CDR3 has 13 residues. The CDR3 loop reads CASSYFTGHEQYF. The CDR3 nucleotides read TGTGCCAGCAGTTACTTCACAGGGCACGAGCAGTACTTC.

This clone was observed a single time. The CDR3 bases are TGTGCCAGTAGTATCCGGGACAGGAGCAATTGGGCCGGCTACACCTTC. It is translated as CASSIRDRSNWAGYTF. The rearrangement joins TRBV19 to TRBJ1-2; 8 bases fit TRBD1. V gave up 3 bases and J gave up 8 bases; unmatched junction bases: 14. The CDR3 covers 16 residues. Germline lookup yields CDR1 LNHDA and CDR2 SQIVND (reference sequence). Variable domain in full (rest from reference TRBV19 and TRBJ1-2): DGGITQSPKYLFRKEGQNVTLSCEQNLNHDAMYWYRQDPGQGLRLIYYSQIVNDFQKGDIAEGYSVSREKKESFPLTVTSAQKNPTAFYLCASSIRDRSNWAGYTFGSGTRLTVV.

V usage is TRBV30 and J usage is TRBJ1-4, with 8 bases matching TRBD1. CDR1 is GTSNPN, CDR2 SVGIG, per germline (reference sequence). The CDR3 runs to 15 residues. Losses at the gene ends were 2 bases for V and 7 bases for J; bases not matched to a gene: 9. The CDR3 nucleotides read TGTGCCTGGAGTCGACAGGGGCCCTGGGGTGAAAAACTGTTTTTT. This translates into CAWSRQGPWGEKLFF.

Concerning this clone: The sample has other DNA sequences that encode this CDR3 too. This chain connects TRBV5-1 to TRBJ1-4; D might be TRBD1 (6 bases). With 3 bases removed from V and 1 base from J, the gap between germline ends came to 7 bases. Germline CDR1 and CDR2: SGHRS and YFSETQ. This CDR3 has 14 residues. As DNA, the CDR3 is TGCGCCAGCAGCTCACAGGGAACTAATGAAAAACTGTTTTTT. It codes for CASSSQGTNEKLFF.

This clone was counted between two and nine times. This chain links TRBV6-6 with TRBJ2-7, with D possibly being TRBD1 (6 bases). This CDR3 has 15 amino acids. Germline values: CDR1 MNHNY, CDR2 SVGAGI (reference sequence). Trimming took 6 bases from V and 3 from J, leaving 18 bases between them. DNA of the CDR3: TGTGCCAGCAGCCAGATAGACAGGTCACACTACGAGCAGTACTTC. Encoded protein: CASSQIDRSHYEQYF.

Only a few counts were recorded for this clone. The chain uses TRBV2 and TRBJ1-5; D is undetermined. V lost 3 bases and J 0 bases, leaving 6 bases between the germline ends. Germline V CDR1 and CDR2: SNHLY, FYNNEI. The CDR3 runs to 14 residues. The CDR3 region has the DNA TGTGCCAGCAGTGAGGCGGATAGCAATCAGCCCCAGCATTTT. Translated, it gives CASSEADSNQPQHF.

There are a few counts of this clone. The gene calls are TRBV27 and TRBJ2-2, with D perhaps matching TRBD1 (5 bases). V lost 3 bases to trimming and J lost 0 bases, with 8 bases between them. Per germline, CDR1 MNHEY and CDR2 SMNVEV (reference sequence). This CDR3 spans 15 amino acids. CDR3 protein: CASSLSGTNTGELFF. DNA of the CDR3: TGTGCCAGCAGTTTGTCAGGGACGAACACCGGGGAGCTGTTTTTT.

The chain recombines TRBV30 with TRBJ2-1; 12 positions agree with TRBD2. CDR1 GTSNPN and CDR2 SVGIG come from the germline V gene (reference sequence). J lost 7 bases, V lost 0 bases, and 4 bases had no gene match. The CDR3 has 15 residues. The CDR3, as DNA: TGTGCCTGGAGTGTCCTAGCGGGAGGGCCTAATGAGCAGTTCTTC. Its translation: CAWSVLAGGPNEQFF.

CDR3 sequence: CASSYSLQDNTGELFF. The CDR3 DNA sequence: TGTGCCAGCAGTTACTCGTTACAGGATAACACCGGGGAGCTGTTTTTT. The V and J genes are TRBV6-6 and TRBJ2-2, with D possibly being TRBD1 (5 bases). Germline lookup yields CDR1 MNHNY and CDR2 SVGAGI (reference sequence). The CDR3 is 16 amino acids. Trimming stripped 0 bases from V and 2 bases from J, with 10 bases between.

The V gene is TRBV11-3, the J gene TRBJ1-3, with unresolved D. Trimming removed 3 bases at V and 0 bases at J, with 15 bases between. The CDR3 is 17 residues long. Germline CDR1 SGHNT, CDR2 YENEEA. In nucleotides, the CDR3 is TGTGCCAGCAGCTTTACGAACACCCTTTCCTCTGGAAACACCATATATTTT. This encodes CASSFTNTLSSGNTIYF.

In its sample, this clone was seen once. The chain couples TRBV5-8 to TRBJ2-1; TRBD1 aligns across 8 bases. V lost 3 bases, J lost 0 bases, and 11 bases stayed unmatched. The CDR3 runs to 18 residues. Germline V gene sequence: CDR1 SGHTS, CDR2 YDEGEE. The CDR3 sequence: CASSSRGRTGPSYNEQFF. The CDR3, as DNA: TGTGCCAGCAGCTCCAGGGGACGGACAGGGCCCTCCTACAATGAGCAGTTCTTC.

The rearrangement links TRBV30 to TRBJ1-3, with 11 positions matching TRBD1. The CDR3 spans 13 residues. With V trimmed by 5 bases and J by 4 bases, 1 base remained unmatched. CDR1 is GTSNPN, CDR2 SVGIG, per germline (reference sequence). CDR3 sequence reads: CAWGQGAGNTIYF. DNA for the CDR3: TGTGCCTGGGGACAGGGGGCCGGAAACACCATATATTTT.

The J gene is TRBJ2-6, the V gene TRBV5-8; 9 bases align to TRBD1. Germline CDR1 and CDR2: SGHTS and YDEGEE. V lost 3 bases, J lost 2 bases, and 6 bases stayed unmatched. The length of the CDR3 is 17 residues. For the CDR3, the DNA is TGTGCCAGCAGCTCCCGGGACAGGGTTGCTGGGGCCAACGTCCTGACTTTC. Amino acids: CASSSRDRVAGANVLTF. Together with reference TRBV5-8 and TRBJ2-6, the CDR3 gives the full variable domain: EAGVTQSPTHLIKTRGQQATLRCSPISGHTSVYWYQQALGLGLQFLLWYDEGEERNRGNFPPRFSGRQFPNYSSELNVNALELEDSALYLCASSSRDRVAGANVLTFGAGSRLTVL.

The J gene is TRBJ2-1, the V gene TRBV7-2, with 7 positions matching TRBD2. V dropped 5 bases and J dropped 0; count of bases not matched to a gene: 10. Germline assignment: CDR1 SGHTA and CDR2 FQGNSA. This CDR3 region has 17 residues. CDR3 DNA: TGTGCCAGCAGCCCCCGCTCCGGGACTATCTCCTACAATGAGCAGTTCTTC. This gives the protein CASSPRSGTISYNEQFF.

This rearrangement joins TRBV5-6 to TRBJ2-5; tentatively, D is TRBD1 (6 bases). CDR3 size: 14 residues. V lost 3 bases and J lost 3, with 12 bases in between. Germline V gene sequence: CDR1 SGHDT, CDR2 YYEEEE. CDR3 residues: CASSSRRDKETQYF. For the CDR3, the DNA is TGTGCCAGCAGCTCTCGACGGGACAAAGAGACCCAGTACTTC.